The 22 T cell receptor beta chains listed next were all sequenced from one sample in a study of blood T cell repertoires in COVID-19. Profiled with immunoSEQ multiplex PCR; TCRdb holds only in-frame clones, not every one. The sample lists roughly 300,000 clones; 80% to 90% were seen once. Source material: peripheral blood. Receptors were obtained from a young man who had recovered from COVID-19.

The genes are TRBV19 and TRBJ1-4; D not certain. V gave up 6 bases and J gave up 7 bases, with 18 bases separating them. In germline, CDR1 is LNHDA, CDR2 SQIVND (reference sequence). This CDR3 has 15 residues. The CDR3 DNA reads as TGTGCCAGTAGCTCCCGCGGGGTATTCGGTGAAAAACTGTTTTTT. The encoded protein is CASSSRGVFGEKLFF.

The CDR3 DNA reads TGTGCCAGCAGCTTAGAGCGGAATCAGCCCCAGCATTTT. This gives the protein CASSLERNQPQHF. This chain connects TRBV7-8 to TRBJ1-5; no reliable D call. V lost 1 base and J 4 bases, leaving 5 bases between the germline ends. From germline, CDR1 is SGHVS and CDR2 FQNEAQ. This CDR3 is built from 13 residues. Full variable domain (outside the CDR3, taken from reference TRBV7-8 and TRBJ1-5): GAGVSQSPRYKVAKRGQDVALRCDPISGHVSLFWYQQALGQGPEFLTYFQNEAQLDKSGLPSDRFFAERPEGSVSTLKIQRTQQEDSAVYLCASSLERNQPQHFGDGTRLSIL.

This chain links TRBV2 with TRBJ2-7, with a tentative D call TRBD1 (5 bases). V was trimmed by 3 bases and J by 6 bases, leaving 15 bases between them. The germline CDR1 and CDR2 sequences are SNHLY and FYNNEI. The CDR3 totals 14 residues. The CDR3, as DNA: TGTGCCAGCAGTGATATTGGACAACGTCTCGAGCAGTACTTC. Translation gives CASSDIGQRLEQYF.

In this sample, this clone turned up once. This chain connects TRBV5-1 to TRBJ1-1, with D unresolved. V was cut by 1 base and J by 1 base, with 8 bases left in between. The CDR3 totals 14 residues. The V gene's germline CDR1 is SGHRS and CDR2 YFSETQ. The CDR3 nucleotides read TGCGCCAGCAGCTTGATGACTGAGAACACTGAAGCTTTCTTT. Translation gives CASSLMTENTEAFF.

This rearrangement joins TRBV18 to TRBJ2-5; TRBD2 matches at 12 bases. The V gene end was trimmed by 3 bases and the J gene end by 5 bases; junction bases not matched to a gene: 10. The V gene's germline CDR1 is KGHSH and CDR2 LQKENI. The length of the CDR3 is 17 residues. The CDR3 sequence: CASSPALAGGPGETQYF. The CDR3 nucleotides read TGTGCCAGCTCACCCGCCCTAGCGGGGGGGCCAGGGGAGACCCAGTACTTC.

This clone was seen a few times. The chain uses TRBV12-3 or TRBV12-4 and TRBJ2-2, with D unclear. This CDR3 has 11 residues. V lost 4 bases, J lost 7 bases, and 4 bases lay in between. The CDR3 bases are TGTGCCAGCAGTTCCCTCGGGGAGCTGTTTTTT. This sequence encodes CASSSLGELFF.

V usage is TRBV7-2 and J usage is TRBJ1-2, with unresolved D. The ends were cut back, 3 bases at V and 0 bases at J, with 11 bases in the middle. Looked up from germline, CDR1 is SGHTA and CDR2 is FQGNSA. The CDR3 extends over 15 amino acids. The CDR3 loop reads CASSLSRVANYGYTF. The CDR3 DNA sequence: TGTGCCAGCAGCTTGTCGCGGGTAGCTAACTATGGCTACACCTTC. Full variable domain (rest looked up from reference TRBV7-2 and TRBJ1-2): GAGVSQSPSNKVTEKGKDVELRCDPISGHTALYWYRQSLGQGLEFLIYFQGNSAPDKSGLPSDRFSAERTGGSVSTLTIQRTQQEDSAVYLCASSLSRVANYGYTFGSGTRLTVV.

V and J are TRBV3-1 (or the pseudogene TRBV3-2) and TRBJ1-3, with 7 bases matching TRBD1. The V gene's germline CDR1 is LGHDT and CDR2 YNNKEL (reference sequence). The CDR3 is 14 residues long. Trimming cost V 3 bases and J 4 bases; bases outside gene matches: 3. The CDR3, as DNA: TGTGCCAGCAGCCATGTACAGGGGGGAAACACCATATATTTT. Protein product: CASSHVQGGNTIYF.

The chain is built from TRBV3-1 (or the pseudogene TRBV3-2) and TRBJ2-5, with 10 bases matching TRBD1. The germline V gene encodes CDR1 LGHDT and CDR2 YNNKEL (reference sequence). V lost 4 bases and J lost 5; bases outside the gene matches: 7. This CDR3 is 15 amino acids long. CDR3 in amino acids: CASSPGQGRWETQYF. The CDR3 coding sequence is TGTGCCAGCAGCCCGGGACAGGGGAGGTGGGAGACCCAGTACTTC.

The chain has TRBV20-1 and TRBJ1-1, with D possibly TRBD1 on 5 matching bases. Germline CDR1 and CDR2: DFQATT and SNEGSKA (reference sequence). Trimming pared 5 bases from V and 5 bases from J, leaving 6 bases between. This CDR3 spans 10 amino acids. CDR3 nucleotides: TGCAGTGCTGGGGGGACTGAAGCTTTCTTT. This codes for CSAGGTEAFF.

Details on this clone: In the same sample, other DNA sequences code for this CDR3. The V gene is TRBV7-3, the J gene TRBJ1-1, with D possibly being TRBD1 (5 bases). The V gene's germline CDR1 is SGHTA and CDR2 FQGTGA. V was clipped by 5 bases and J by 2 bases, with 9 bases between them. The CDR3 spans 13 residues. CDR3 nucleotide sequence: TGTGCCAGCAGCCGCGACAGAAACACTGAAGCTTTCTTT. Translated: CASSRDRNTEAFF.

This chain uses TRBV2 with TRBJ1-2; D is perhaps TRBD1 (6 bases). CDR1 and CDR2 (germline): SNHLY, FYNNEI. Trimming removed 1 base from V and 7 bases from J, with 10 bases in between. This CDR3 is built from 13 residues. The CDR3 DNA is TGTGCCAGCAGTGAAGACAGGGATCCTGGCTACACCTTC. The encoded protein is CASSEDRDPGYTF.

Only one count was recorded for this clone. DNA for the CDR3: TGTGCCAGTAGTATGGGAGCGGGAGCCTACGAGCAGTACTTC. This sequence encodes CASSMGAGAYEQYF. This sequence joins TRBV19 and TRBJ2-7; 8 bases agree with TRBD2. In germline, CDR1 is LNHDA, CDR2 SQIVND (reference sequence). The CDR3 extends over 14 amino acids. V lost 3 bases and J lost 2; bases outside the gene matches: 3.

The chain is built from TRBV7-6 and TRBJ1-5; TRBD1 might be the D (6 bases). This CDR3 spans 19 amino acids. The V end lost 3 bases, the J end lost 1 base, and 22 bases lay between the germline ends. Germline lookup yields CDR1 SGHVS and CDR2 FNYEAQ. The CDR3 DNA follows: TGTGCCAGCAGCTTGCGGGGGGACGCAGGGGTTAGGAGCAATCAGCCCCAGCATTTT. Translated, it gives CASSLRGDAGVRSNQPQHF.

CDR3 loop: CASSASWASDTQYF. The CDR3 DNA reads TGTGCCAGCAGCGCTAGCTGGGCTTCAGATACGCAGTATTTT. The chain couples TRBV7-2 to TRBJ2-3, with TRBD2 as a possible D gene (5 bases). Trimming shortened V by 5 bases and J by 4 bases, and 13 bases separated the two germline ends. CDR3 size: 14 residues. Germline values: CDR1 SGHTA, CDR2 FQGNSA.

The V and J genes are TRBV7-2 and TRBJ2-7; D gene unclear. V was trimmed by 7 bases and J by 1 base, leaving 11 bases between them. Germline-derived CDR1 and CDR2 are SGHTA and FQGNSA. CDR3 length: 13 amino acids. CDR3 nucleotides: TGTGCCAGCAACCCCGAGTGGTCCTACGAGCAGTACTTC. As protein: CASNPEWSYEQYF.

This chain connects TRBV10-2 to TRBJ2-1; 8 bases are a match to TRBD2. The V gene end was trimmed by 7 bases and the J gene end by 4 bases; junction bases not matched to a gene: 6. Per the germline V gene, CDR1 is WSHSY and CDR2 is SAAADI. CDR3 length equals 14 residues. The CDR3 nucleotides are TGCGCCAGCACCGGGGGGGGACAATACAATGAGCAGTTCTTC. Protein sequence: CASTGGGQYNEQFF.

Here the CDR3 DNA reads TGTGCCAGTAGTATGGGAGAGAAACTGTTTTTT. This codes for CASSMGEKLFF. V and J are TRBV19 and TRBJ1-4; D remains ambiguous. This CDR3 region has 11 residues. The germline gives CDR1 LNHDA, CDR2 SQIVND (reference sequence). V dropped 3 bases and J dropped 11 bases, with 7 bases sitting between them.

As DNA, the CDR3 is TGTGCCAGCAGCCCTGGAGGGTTTCGGAGTGAAGCTTTCTTT. This sequence encodes CASSPGGFRSEAFF. The J gene is TRBJ1-1, the V gene TRBV9, with unresolved D. V shed 4 bases and J shed 7 bases, with 17 bases lying between them. Germline V CDR1 and CDR2: SGDLS, YYNGEE. The CDR3 runs 14 residues.

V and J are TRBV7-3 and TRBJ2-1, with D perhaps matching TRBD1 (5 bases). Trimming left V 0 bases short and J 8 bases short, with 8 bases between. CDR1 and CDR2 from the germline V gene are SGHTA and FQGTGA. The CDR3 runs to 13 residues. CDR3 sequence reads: CASSLTLGDEQFF. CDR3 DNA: TGTGCCAGCAGCTTAACGTTAGGGGATGAGCAGTTCTTC.

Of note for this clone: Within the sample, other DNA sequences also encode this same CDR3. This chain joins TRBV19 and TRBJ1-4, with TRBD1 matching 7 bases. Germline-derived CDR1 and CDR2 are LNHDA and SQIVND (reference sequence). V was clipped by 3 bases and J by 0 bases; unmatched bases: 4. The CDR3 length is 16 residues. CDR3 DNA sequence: TGTGCCAGTAGTATCTCTACAGGGGCAACTAATGAAAAACTGTTTTTT. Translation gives CASSISTGATNEKLFF.

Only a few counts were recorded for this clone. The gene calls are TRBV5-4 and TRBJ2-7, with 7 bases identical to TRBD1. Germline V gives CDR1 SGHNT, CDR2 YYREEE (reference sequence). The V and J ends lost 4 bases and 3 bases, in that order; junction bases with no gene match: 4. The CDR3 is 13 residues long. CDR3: CASSPGDSYEQYF. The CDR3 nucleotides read TGTGCCAGCAGCCCCGGGGACAGCTACGAGCAGTACTTC.